The rows below give T cell receptor beta chains drawn from one sample of a study of a mutant IDH1 vaccine in newly diagnosed glioma. For these receptors, no antigen is known. This table comes from immunoSEQ multiplex PCR, and its TCRdb copy is limited to in-frame clones, with some not included. The data contain roughly 10,000 clones, roughly 88% of them seen just once; the ten biggest clones take up 5.2%. Specimen: PBMCs, collected from a glioma patient whose treatment included an IDH1 peptide vaccine. The receptor set was obtained from a woman between 40 and 55 years old with glioma. Some clones in this sample may be carry-over from other donors' samples. Both conserved end residues are part of each CDR3. The D gene is left open where the match is weak. Expanded clones get a size class; other rows say once, few or many, or leave the size out.

D gene	J gene	clone size	V gene	CDR3 DNA	CDR3 protein
.	TRBJ1-5	.	TRBV27	TGTGCCAGCAGTTTAAACAATCAGCCCCAGCATTTT	CASSLNNQPQHF
TRBD1	TRBJ2-7	.	TRBV10-3	TGTGCCATCAGTGGCTCTCAGGACAGGGCAGTCGAGCAGTACTTC	CAISGSQDRAVEQYF
.	TRBJ2-7	.	TRBV11-2	TGTGCCAGCAGTGCTGCTCATAGCTCCTACGAGCAGTACTTC	CASSAAHSSYEQYF
TRBD2	TRBJ2-3	.	TRBV7-9	TGTGCCAGCAGCTCTGGGACTAGCAAAGATACGCAGTATTTT	CASSSGTSKDTQYF
.	TRBJ1-1	.	TRBV6-4	TGTGCCAGCAGTGACTCGAGCAGGGCGACTGAAGCTTTCTTT	CASSDSSRATEAFF
TRBD2	TRBJ2-3	.	TRBV14	TGTGCCAGCAGCCAAGATCTCCTAGCGGGAGTAGATACGCAGTATTTT	CASSQDLLAGVDTQYF
TRBD1	TRBJ2-1	.	TRBV5-1	TGCGCCAGCAGGCGGACAGGGGGACCTCTAAATGAGCAGTTCTTC	CASRRTGGPLNEQFF
TRBD1	TRBJ2-7	.	TRBV5-1	TGCGCCAGCAGCTTGACCTACAGGGGGCACGAGCAGTACTTC	CASSLTYRGHEQYF
TRBD1	TRBJ2-7	.	TRBV6-1	TGTGCCACCACCCGGACAGGGGGCGGCTACGAGCAGTACTTC	CATTRTGGGYEQYF
TRBD1	TRBJ2-7	.	TRBV10-3	TGTGCCATCACGGCGACAGGGGGTTCCGAGCAGTACTTC	CAITATGGSEQYF
.	TRBJ2-3	.	TRBV7-2	TGTGCCAGCAGCTCCCCCCAGAGCACAGATACGCAGTATTTT	CASSSPQSTDTQYF
.	TRBJ2-7	.	TRBV30	TGTGCCTGGAGTGTAGGGACCCATTACGAGCAGTACTTC	CAWSVGTHYEQYF
.	TRBJ2-7	few	TRBV6-5	TGTGCCAGCAAGCCGGGACTTCACTACGAGCAGTACTTC	CASKPGLHYEQYF
.	TRBJ1-1	.	TRBV11-3	TGTGCCAGCAGCTTGGGGGGTTCGGTATCTGAAGCTTTCTTT	CASSLGGSVSEAFF
.	TRBJ1-1	.	TRBV19	TGTGCCAGTAGTATAAGAGGTGAAGCTTTCTTT	CASSIRGEAFF
.	TRBJ2-3	.	TRBV7-3	TGTGCCAGCAGCTTAACCCCGCGCGATACGCAGTATTTT	CASSLTPRDTQYF
.	TRBJ2-7	.	TRBV19	TGTGCCAGTAGTATCGGCCAGGTGGCGTCTGAGCAGTACTTC	CASSIGQVASEQYF
.	TRBJ2-7	.	TRBV30	TGTGCCTGGAGGAAGGACGGGGAGAAGAACTACGAGCAGTACTTC	CAWRKDGEKNYEQYF
TRBD2	TRBJ2-5	.	TRBV5-1	TGCGCCAGCAGCCAGCGGGGGTTCCGAGAGACCCAGTACTTC	CASSQRGFRETQYF
.	TRBJ1-5	.	TRBV6-5	TGTGCCAGCAGTCCCCGAACAGGGAGCAATCAGCCCCAGCATTTT	CASSPRTGSNQPQHF
.	TRBJ2-7	.	TRBV7-9	TGTGCCAGCAGCTTAGGGAGAAGGATCTACGAGCAGTACTTC	CASSLGRRIYEQYF
.	TRBJ1-1	.	TRBV29-1	TGCAGCGTGGACACTGAAGCTTTCTTT	CSVDTEAFF
.	TRBJ2-1	.	TRBV6-6	TGTGCCAGCAGTTCACCCCAGGGTAGCTCCTACAATGAGCAGTTCTTC	CASSSPQGSSYNEQFF
.	TRBJ1-1	.	TRBV7-9	TGTGCCAGCACCATGGGTCAGGGTAACACTGAAGCTTTCTTT	CASTMGQGNTEAFF
TRBD2	TRBJ2-7	once	TRBV7-2	TGTGCCAGCAGCTTAGTGTCTAGCGGGAGAGGCTACGAGCAGTACTTC	CASSLVSSGRGYEQYF
.	TRBJ1-4	.	TRBV6-5	TGTGCCAGCAGCCTAACGGGGGGTTTAGAACTGTTTTTT	CASSLTGGLELFF
.	TRBJ1-5	few	TRBV2	TGTGCCAGCAGTGAAGGGACACATAGCAATCAGCCCCAGCATTTT	CASSEGTHSNQPQHF
.	TRBJ1-6	.	TRBV18	TGTGCCAGCTCACCGGCGCAGACCCCACTCCTCCACTTT	CASSPAQTPLLHF
TRBD1	TRBJ1-3	.	TRBV7-8	TGTGCCAGCAGCTACAGGGGATCTGGAAACACCATATATTTT	CASSYRGSGNTIYF
.	TRBJ2-1	.	TRBV28	TGTGCCAGCACCTCGGGGGATAAGGATGAGCAGTTCTTC	CASTSGDKDEQFF
.	TRBJ2-5	once	TRBV6-6	TGTGCCAGCAGTTATAAGAGATTTCAAGAGACCCAGTACTTC	CASSYKRFQETQYF
TRBD1	TRBJ1-1	medium-sized	TRBV20-1	TGCAGTGCTAGAGTACAGGGGGGAGCTTTCTTT	CSARVQGGAFF
.	TRBJ2-5	once	TRBV6-6	TGTGCCAGCAGTTACACCCCGGGCCGAGAGACCCAGTACTTC	CASSYTPGRETQYF
TRBD1	TRBJ1-1	once	TRBV12-5	TGTGCTAGTGCCCCGACAGGGGGCGCGAACACTGAAGCTTTCTTT	CASAPTGGANTEAFF
.	TRBJ2-1	.	TRBV10-3	TGTGCCTACTCCTGGGGGAATGAGCAGTTCTTC	CAYSWGNEQFF
.	TRBJ1-1	.	TRBV19	TGTGCCAGTACCCCAAGGGGGGGACTGAACACTGAAGCTTTCTTT	CASTPRGGLNTEAFF
TRBD1	TRBJ1-4	.	TRBV4-1	TGCGCCAGCAGCCAACCCGGGACAGGACCTGAAAAACTGTTTTTT	CASSQPGTGPEKLFF
.	TRBJ2-2	.	TRBV30	TGTGCCTGGAGTTCTGGAACATTTGAATGGGAGCTGTTTTTT	CAWSSGTFEWELFF
TRBD2	TRBJ2-2	.	TRBV5-1	TGCGCCAGCAGCTTTGGGAGGGCGCAGGCCGGGGAGCTGTTTTTT	CASSFGRAQAGELFF
.	TRBJ2-2	.	TRBV18	TGTGCCAGCTCCGGATGGGGGGCCACCGGGGAGCTGTTTTTT	CASSGWGATGELFF
.	TRBJ1-4	once	TRBV18	TGTGCCAGCTCACCTGACACAGGGTCAACTAATGAAAAACTGTTTTTT	CASSPDTGSTNEKLFF
.	TRBJ2-7	.	TRBV5-1	TGCGCCAGTCGGACAGCCTACGAGCAGTACTTC	CASRTAYEQYF
.	TRBJ2-1	.	TRBV29-1	TGCAGCGTTGAGGGGGTAAGGGGGCCGGGGGATGAGCAGTTCTTC	CSVEGVRGPGDEQFF
.	TRBJ1-2	once	TRBV6-6	TGTGCCAGCAGTGCTGGTCCCCCAACCATCGGCTATGGCTACACCTTC	CASSAGPPTIGYGYTF
.	TRBJ1-1	.	TRBV6-6	TGTGCCAGCAGTTACTTGACCGGGACGATAGAAGCTTTCTTT	CASSYLTGTIEAFF
TRBD2	TRBJ2-7	once	TRBV10-2	TGCGCCAGCAGTCACGGACTAGCGGGGGGGCCGTACTTC	CASSHGLAGGPYF
.	TRBJ2-5	few	TRBV7-2	TGTGCCAGCAGCCCTAGTGGGGGGGAGACCCAGTACTTC	CASSPSGGETQYF
.	TRBJ1-1	.	TRBV7-9	TGTGCCAGCAGCTCTCTAAAAGGGGTTGAAGCTTTCTTT	CASSSLKGVEAFF
.	TRBJ1-2	.	TRBV29-1	TGCAGCGTTGGAGACATCCCCAGAGGTGGCTACACCTTC	CSVGDIPRGGYTF
TRBD1	TRBJ2-4	.	TRBV5-1	TGCGCCAGCAGCTTGGAGGGACAGGGGTGGGACATTCAGTACTTC	CASSLEGQGWDIQYF
.	TRBJ1-1	few	TRBV30	TGTGCCTGGAGTCTATCGGGGAACACTGAAGCTTTCTTT	CAWSLSGNTEAFF
.	TRBJ2-1	once	TRBV11-3	TGTGCCAGCAGCCCCCGGACCAGCTCCTACAATGAGCAGTTCTTC	CASSPRTSSYNEQFF
.	TRBJ1-3	.	TRBV5-1	TGCGCCAGCAGCTCTGGACAGTTCTCTGGAAACACCATATATTTT	CASSSGQFSGNTIYF
TRBD1	TRBJ2-1	few	TRBV4-2	TGTGCCAGCAGCCATGAGACAGGGGGTGTTTACAATGAGCAGTTCTTC	CASSHETGGVYNEQFF
.	TRBJ2-2	.	TRBV27	TGTGCCAGCAGCTTCACAGGAACCGGGGAGCTGTTTTTT	CASSFTGTGELFF